The next 5 T cell receptor beta chains were all read from a single sample in a study of graft-versus-host responses after intestinal transplantation. Method: immunoSEQ multiplex PCR; TCRdb's copy keeps in-frame clones and lacks some. The sample contains some 96,000 clones, around 90% of which appear only once. Sequenced here: PBMCs, sampled about 450 days after intestinal transplant. These receptors originate from a human patient who received an intestinal transplant, so some T cells may come from the graft donor.

This CDR3 is CASSAGGLTLHF. Here the CDR3 DNA reads TGTGCCAGCAGTGCGGGGGGCCTCACCCTCCACTTT. V usage is TRBV2 and J usage is TRBJ1-6; tentative D call: TRBD1 (6 bases). Germline lookup yields CDR1 SNHLY and CDR2 FYNNEI. The ends were cut back, 4 bases at V and 14 bases at J, with 12 bases in the middle. The CDR3 totals 12 residues. Supplemented by reference TRBV2 and TRBJ1-6, the full variable domain reads EPEVTQTPSHQVTQMGQEVILRCVPISNHLYFYWYRQILGQKVEFLVSFYNNEISEKSEIFDDQFSVERPDGSNFTLKIRSTKLEDSAMYFCASSAGGLTLHFGNGTRLTVT.

The chain joins TRBV7-9 to TRBJ1-5, with D maybe TRBD1 (5 bases). V dropped 6 bases and J dropped 10 bases, with 19 bases sitting between them. In germline, CDR1 is SEHNR, CDR2 FQNEAQ (reference sequence). The CDR3 is 14 amino acids. The DNA of the CDR3 is TGTGCCAGCAGTCATACCAGTTGGTGGGACCCCCAGCATTTT. Protein: CASSHTSWWDPQHF.

The rearrangement joins TRBV6-1 to TRBJ1-5; the D gene is possibly TRBD1 (6 bases). The V gene's germline CDR1 is MNHNS and CDR2 SASEGT. V dropped 3 bases and J dropped 5 bases, with 11 bases sitting between them. CDR3 size: 14 residues. CDR3 region: CASSELGAHQPQHF. CDR3 in DNA: TGTGCCAGCAGTGAGCTGGGGGCTCATCAGCCCCAGCATTTT.

The chain employs TRBV12-5 and TRBJ2-7; D is undetermined. Trimming stripped 3 bases from V and 2 bases from J, with 8 bases between. Looked up from germline, CDR1 is LGHNT and CDR2 is FRNRAP. The CDR3 length is 13 residues. CDR3 sequence: CASGFGQTYEQYF. CDR3 nucleotides: TGTGCTAGTGGTTTTGGGCAAACCTACGAGCAGTACTTC. Complete variable domain (other parts from reference TRBV12-5 and TRBJ2-7): DARVTQTPRHKVTEMGQEVTMRCQPILGHNTVFWYRQTMMQGLELLAYFRNRAPLDDSGMPKDRFSAEMPDATLATLKIQPSEPRDSAVYFCASGFGQTYEQYFGPGTRLTVT.

V gene TRBV10-3 combines with J gene TRBJ2-4; D is possibly TRBD2 (5 bases). This CDR3 comprises 16 residues. Germline V gene sequence: CDR1 ENHRY, CDR2 SYGVKD. V lost 0 bases and J 0 bases, leaving 9 bases between the germline ends. CDR3 sequence reads: CAISESGVLAKNIQYF. CDR3 nucleotides: TGTGCCATCAGTGAGTCGGGAGTTTTAGCCAAAAACATTCAGTACTTC.